This entry lists 7 T cell receptor beta chains sequenced from one sample in a study of shared clonotypes between healthy human individuals. The assay was immunoSEQ multiplex PCR, and TCRdb's table has in-frame clones only and misses some. The table has about 2.4 million clones, around nine tenths seen once; the top ten hold over 0.12%. Sequencing used naive CD4+ T cells sorted from blood. The subset: CD45RA+ positively selected. The receptors stem from a man between 18 and 29 years old in good health.

In this sample, this clone turned up a few times. This rearrangement joins TRBV30 to TRBJ2-1; D is uncertain. Trimming took 5 bases from V and 9 from J, leaving 17 bases between them. Per germline, CDR1 GTSNPN and CDR2 SVGIG (reference sequence). The CDR3 runs to 13 residues. In DNA form, the CDR3 reads TGTGCCTGGTACGACCCAATCGCCAGTGAGCAGTTCTTC. Its translation is CAWYDPIASEQFF.

V usage is TRBV9 and J usage is TRBJ2-6; the D call may be TRBD1 or TRBD2 (7 bases each). The germline CDR1 and CDR2 sequences are SGDLS and YYNGEE. This CDR3 is 18 amino acids long. Trimming stripped 4 bases from V and 1 base from J, with 18 bases between. The CDR3 here is CASSPRGDSISGANVLTF. DNA of the CDR3: TGTGCCAGCAGCCCCCGGGGGGACAGCATTTCTGGGGCCAACGTCCTGACTTTC.

V usage is TRBV18 and J usage is TRBJ2-1, with D possibly matching TRBD1 (6 bases). The germline V gene has CDR1 KGHSH and CDR2 LQKENI. The germline V and J ends were trimmed by 4 bases and 4 bases, with 11 bases remaining between them. This CDR3 contains 14 residues. The DNA for the CDR3 is TGTGCCAGCTCACGGGACACAGGGTACAATGAGCAGTTCTTC. It is translated as CASSRDTGYNEQFF. The entire variable domain, with the rest obtained from reference TRBV18 and TRBJ2-1, is as follows: NAGVMQNPRHLVRRRGQEARLRCSPMKGHSHVYWYRQLPEEGLKFMVYLQKENIIDESGMPKERFSAEFPKEGPSILRIQQVVRGDSAAYFCASSRDTGYNEQFFGPGTRLTVL.

The rearrangement uses TRBV19 and TRBJ2-1; 8 bases are a match to TRBD1. The trim removed 3 bases at V and 8 bases at J, leaving 6 bases unmatched. The CDR3 loop spans 14 amino acids. CDR1 LNHDA and CDR2 SQIVND come from the germline V gene (reference sequence). The CDR3 reads CASSIPQGAHEQFF. CDR3 sequence (DNA): TGTGCCAGTAGTATCCCCCAGGGGGCACATGAGCAGTTCTTC. The full variable domain, rest sourced from reference TRBV19 and TRBJ2-1, is DGGITQSPKYLFRKEGQNVTLSCEQNLNHDAMYWYRQDPGQGLRLIYYSQIVNDFQKGDIAEGYSVSREKKESFPLTVTSAQKNPTAFYLCASSIPQGAHEQFFGPGTRLTVL.

The chain carries TRBV18 and TRBJ1-1, with 7 bases aligning to TRBD1. This CDR3 contains 15 residues. Germline V gene lookup returns CDR1 KGHSH and CDR2 LQKENI. V lost 3 bases to trimming and J lost 1 base; unmatched junction nucleotides: 5. The CDR3 DNA reads as TGTGCCAGCTCACCCCAAAAGGGGGCGAACACTGAAGCTTTCTTT. It yields the protein CASSPQKGANTEAFF. Looking up the rest from reference TRBV18 and TRBJ1-1 gives the full variable domain: NAGVMQNPRHLVRRRGQEARLRCSPMKGHSHVYWYRQLPEEGLKFMVYLQKENIIDESGMPKERFSAEFPKEGPSILRIQQVVRGDSAAYFCASSPQKGANTEAFFGQGTRLTVV.

The rearrangement links TRBV5-5 to TRBJ2-5, with D perhaps matching TRBD1 (5 bases). V was clipped by 2 bases and J by 5 bases, with 13 bases between them. The CDR3 sequence is 14 residues long. The germline gives CDR1 SGHKS, CDR2 YYEKEE (reference sequence). Written as DNA, the CDR3 is TGTGCCAGCAGCTTTAACCAGGGTCGCGAGACCCAGTACTTC. As protein: CASSFNQGRETQYF.

The chain is built from TRBV30 and TRBJ1-1; D is possibly TRBD1 (6 bases). V shed 4 bases and J shed 4 bases, with 13 bases lying between them. The germline gives CDR1 GTSNPN, CDR2 SVGIG (reference sequence). The CDR3 contains 13 residues. The DNA for the CDR3 is TGTGCCTGGAACCAGGGGCGGGGCACTGAAGCTTTCTTT. Amino acids: CAWNQGRGTEAFF.